Listed here is a single TCR beta chain. Trimming cost V 0 bases and J 5 bases; bases outside gene matches: 5. The germline CDR1 and CDR2 sequences are SGHRS and YFSETQ. This CDR3 spans 15 amino acids. Authors' methods: Amplification with reference gene primers provided the estimates of nucleated cell counts. Libraries were prepared by immunoSEQ multiplex PCR; TCRdb keeps only in-frame clonotypes and omits some of them. That table furnishes V, J and clone size, whereas the DNA furnished D and trimming. The data contain about 240,000 clones, 86% of them singletons. This entry belongs to a study of blood T cell repertoires in COVID-19. Across the whole study: Whether acute or convalescent, the COVID-19 samples came from the United States, Italy and Spain. T cells, B-cell-depleted T cells, or PBMCs supplied cDNA or gDNA.

Sample: peripheral blood. The chain has TRBV5-1 and TRBJ1-5; 7 bases are a match to TRBD1. The clonotype comes from a man older than 75 with acute or convalescent COVID-19. This CDR3 reads CASSLGQGGYQPQHF. The CDR3 DNA follows: TGCGCCAGCAGCTTGGGACAGGGAGGCTATCAGCCCCAGCATTTT. Combining the CDR3 with reference TRBV5-1 and TRBJ1-5 gives the whole variable domain KAGVTQTPRYLIKTRGQQVTLSCSPISGHRSVSWYQQTPGQGLQFLFEYFSETQRNKGNFPGRFSGRQFSNSRSEMNVSTLELGDSALYLCASSLGQGGYQPQHFGDGTRLSIL.